The sequence of this T cell receptor (beta chain) was determined in a study of blood T cell repertoires in COVID-19. At the level of the study: Sites across the United States, Italy and Spain contributed samples from acute and convalescent COVID-19.

V shed 3 bases and J 8 bases; nucleotides not matched to a gene: 6. CDR3 length: 14 residues. Germline loops: CDR1 SGHAT, CDR2 FQNNGV. As processed by the authors: Amplifying reference gene primers gave estimates of nucleated cell counts. The protocol was immunoSEQ multiplex PCR, while the TCRdb copy is restricted to in-frame clones and leaves out a portion. The V and J calls and clone size are taken from that table; D and trimming were inferred from the DNA. The table records some 150,000 clones, roughly 81% of them present only once. The chain couples TRBV11-2 to TRBJ1-4, with 7 positions matching TRBD1. Input material: peripheral blood. The clonotype originates from a human donor with acute or convalescent COVID-19. The donor label of this sample is uncertain. CDR3 residues: CASSLGQGEEKLFF. CDR3 DNA: TGTGCCAGCAGCTTGGGGCAGGGGGAAGAAAAACTGTTTTTT.